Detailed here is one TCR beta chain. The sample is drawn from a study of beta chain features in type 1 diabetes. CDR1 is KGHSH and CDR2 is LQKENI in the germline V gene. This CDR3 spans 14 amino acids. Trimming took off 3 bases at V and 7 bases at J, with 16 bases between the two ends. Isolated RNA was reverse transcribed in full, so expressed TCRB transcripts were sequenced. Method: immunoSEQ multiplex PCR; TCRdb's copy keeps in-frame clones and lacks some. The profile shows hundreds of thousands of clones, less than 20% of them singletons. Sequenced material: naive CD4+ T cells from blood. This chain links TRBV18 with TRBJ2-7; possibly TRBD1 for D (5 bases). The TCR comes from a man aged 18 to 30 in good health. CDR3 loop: CASSPGRQGREQYF. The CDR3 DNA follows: TGTGCCAGCTCACCGGGGCGGCAGGGTCGGGAGCAGTACTTC. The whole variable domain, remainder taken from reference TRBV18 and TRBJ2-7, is NAGVMQNPRHLVRRRGQEARLRCSPMKGHSHVYWYRQLPEEGLKFMVYLQKENIIDESGMPKERFSAEFPKEGPSILRIQQVVRGDSAAYFCASSPGRQGREQYFGPGTRLTVT.